The 29 T cell receptor beta chains below all came from one sample that was sequenced in a study of T cells after posttransplantation cyclophosphamide. Method: immunoSEQ multiplex PCR; TCRdb's copy keeps in-frame clones and lacks some. The repertoire shows about 22,000 clones, none seen only once; the top ten take approximately 4.7%. The sample comprised PBMCs. The receptors here all came from a woman aged 50 to 60 in good health, CMV-negative, and a related stem cell transplant donor.

This clone has a count of ten or more. The J gene is TRBJ2-5, the V gene TRBV11-2; D gene unclear. The V gene's germline CDR1 is SGHAT and CDR2 FQNNGV. The CDR3 is 13 amino acids. V shed 5 bases and J shed 1 base, with 8 bases lying between them. CDR3 amino acids: CASSQNSQETQYF. The CDR3 region has the DNA TGTGCCAGCAGCCAAAACTCCCAAGAGACCCAGTACTTC. The complete variable domain, with remaining parts taken from reference TRBV11-2 and TRBJ2-5, reads EAGVAQSPRYKIIEKRQSVAFWCNPISGHATLYWYQQILGQGPKLLIQFQNNGVVDDSQLPKDRFSAERLKGVDSTLKIQPAKLEDSAVYLCASSQNSQETQYFGPGTRLLVL.

This clone occurred many times. The chain recombines TRBV10-2 with TRBJ2-5; 10 bases are shared with TRBD1. Germline loops: CDR1 WSHSY, CDR2 SAAADI. This CDR3 contains 15 residues. V dropped 3 bases and J dropped 5; count of bases not matched to a gene: 6. CDR3 bases: TGCGCCAGCAGTGACCGGGACAGGGGTACCGAGACCCAGTACTTC. Its translation is CASSDRDRGTETQYF.

In its sample, this clone was seen many times. The chain joins TRBV9 to TRBJ1-4; maybe TRBD1 (6 bases). CDR1 is SGDLS, CDR2 YYNGEE, per germline. CDR3 length: 14 amino acids. V lost 6 bases to trimming and J lost 6 bases, with 15 bases between them. The CDR3 DNA sequence: TGTGCCAGCATTTCTCTAAACAGGGATGAAAAACTGTTTTTT. It encodes CASISLNRDEKLFF. The variable domain in full, completed from reference TRBV9 and TRBJ1-4, reads DSGVTQTPKHLITATGQRVTLRCSPRSGDLSVYWYQQSLDQGLQFLIQYYNGEERAKGNILERFSAQQFPDLHSELNLSSLELGDSALYFCASISLNRDEKLFFGSGTQLSVL.

This clone was recorded at least ten times. The chain is built from TRBV7-3 and TRBJ2-5, with 10 bases fitting TRBD1. This CDR3 has 13 amino acids. The V segment lost 3 bases and the J segment 6 bases; nucleotides outside the gene matches: 1. The germline gives CDR1 SGHTA, CDR2 FQGTGA. The CDR3 coding sequence is TGTGCCAGCAGCTTGGACAGGGGGAAGACCCAGTACTTC. As protein: CASSLDRGKTQYF. The whole variable domain, filled in from reference TRBV7-3 and TRBJ2-5, reads GAGVSQTPSNKVTEKGKYVELRCDPISGHTALYWYRQSLGQGPEFLIYFQGTGAADDSGLPNDRFFAVRPEGSVSTLKIQRTERGDSAVYLCASSLDRGKTQYFGPGTRLLVL.

This clone was seen many times. CDR3 in amino acids: CAWSPGINEKLFF. The CDR3 nucleotides are TGTGCCTGGAGTCCAGGGATTAATGAAAAACTGTTTTTT. The J gene is TRBJ1-4, the V gene TRBV30; D may be TRBD1 (5 bases). The germline V gene has CDR1 GTSNPN and CDR2 SVGIG (reference sequence). With 2 bases removed from V and 4 bases from J, the gap between germline ends came to 8 bases. The CDR3 spans 13 residues. The complete variable domain, with remaining parts taken from reference TRBV30 and TRBJ1-4, reads SQTIHQWPATLVQPVGSPLSLECTVEGTSNPNLYWYRQAAGRGLQLLFYSVGIGQISSEVPQNLSASRPQDRQFILSSKKLLLSDSGFYLCAWSPGINEKLFFGSGTQLSVL.

Ten or more counts support this clone. The chain uses TRBV15 and TRBJ1-3, with D uncertain. This CDR3 region has 16 residues. The V gene lost 0 bases and the J gene lost 0 bases, with 9 bases spanning the gap. Germline assignment: CDR1 LNHNV and CDR2 YYDKDF (reference sequence). The CDR3 here is CATSREGVLSGNTIYF. Written as DNA, the CDR3 is TGTGCCACCAGCAGAGAGGGCGTGCTCTCTGGAAACACCATATATTTT.

At least ten counts were recorded for this clone. The chain employs TRBV19 and TRBJ2-5; 7 nucleotides line up with TRBD1. Germline-derived CDR1 and CDR2 are LNHDA and SQIVND (reference sequence). The CDR3 contains 15 residues. With 1 base clipped from V and 7 bases from J, the junction kept 9 bases outside the gene matches. This chain's CDR3 is CASSIGYRGVVTQYF. For the CDR3, the DNA is TGTGCCAGTAGTATAGGGTACAGGGGAGTGGTGACCCAGTACTTC.

In this sample, this clone turned up many times. The CDR3 sequence: CASSLDGRVVDEQFF. Here the CDR3 DNA reads TGTGCCAGCAGCTTGGATGGCAGGGTTGTCGATGAGCAGTTCTTC. The rearrangement joins TRBV5-8 to TRBJ2-1, with D perhaps TRBD1 (5 bases). This CDR3 is built from 15 residues. Looked up from germline, CDR1 is SGHTS and CDR2 is YDEGEE. Trimming shortened V by 0 bases and J by 8 bases, and 15 bases separated the two germline ends.

This clone was counted between two and nine times. V is TRBV11-2 and J is TRBJ1-6; 7 nucleotides match TRBD1. Losses at the gene ends were 5 bases for V and 4 bases for J; bases not matched to a gene: 8. This CDR3 is built from 16 residues. Looked up from germline, CDR1 is SGHAT and CDR2 is FQNNGV. CDR3 in DNA: TGTGCCAGCAGCCCAGACAGGGACCGGTATAATTCACCCCTCCACTTT. Encoded protein: CASSPDRDRYNSPLHF.

This clone was recorded at least ten times. The V and J genes are TRBV29-1 and TRBJ2-3; a weak D match, TRBD1 (6 bases). Germline assignment: CDR1 SQVTM and CDR2 ANQGSEA. This CDR3 spans 13 amino acids. Trimming left V 7 bases short and J 2 bases short, with 13 bases between. CDR3 in amino acids: CSANTGFTDTQYF. The CDR3 DNA reads TGCAGCGCGAACACAGGGTTCACAGATACGCAGTATTTT.

This clone was seen a handful of times. The rearrangement links TRBV5-1 to TRBJ2-5; TRBD1 matches 9 bases. Gene TRBJ2-7 matches the end of the DNA better, so the J call may be wrong. The CDR3 length is 15 residues. Germline V CDR1 and CDR2: SGHRS, YFSETQ. CDR3 protein: CASSTSGTGTREQYF. The CDR3 nucleotides are TGCGCCAGCAGCACCTCCGGGACAGGGACCCGCGAGCAGTACTTC.

This clone has a count of ten or more. The rearrangement uses TRBV19 and TRBJ2-3; 13 bases agree with TRBD2. The CDR3 is made up of 14 amino acids. Germline values: CDR1 LNHDA, CDR2 SQIVND (reference sequence). Trimming at V came to 7 bases and at J to 6 bases, leaving 4 bases not matched to a gene. The CDR3 spells CASKRTSGSDTQYF. The DNA for the CDR3 is TGTGCCAGTAAGAGGACTAGCGGGAGTGATACGCAGTATTTT.

In its sample, this clone was seen many times. This rearrangement joins TRBV7-9 to TRBJ2-1; no definite D call. CDR3 length: 17 amino acids. V shed 2 bases and J shed 0 bases, with 14 bases lying between them. The germline V gene has CDR1 SEHNR and CDR2 FQNEAQ (reference sequence). The CDR3 sequence: CASSLIPGPGSYNEQFF. The CDR3 nucleotides read TGTGCCAGCAGCTTAATCCCCGGTCCAGGCTCCTACAATGAGCAGTTCTTC.

This clone appeared many times. The chain is built from TRBV19 and TRBJ2-2; TRBD1 agrees at 8 bases. Germline V lookup: CDR1 LNHDA, CDR2 SQIVND (reference sequence). The CDR3 sequence is 12 residues long. Losses at the gene ends were 4 bases for V and 14 bases for J; bases not matched to a gene: 6. The CDR3 region has the DNA TGTGCCAGTAGTACGCCCAGGGGGCTCCTGTTTTTT. Its translation is CASSTPRGLLFF.

In this sample, this clone turned up many times. V and J are TRBV5-4 and TRBJ1-1, with 9 positions matching TRBD1. The V gene end was trimmed by 4 bases and the J gene end by 4 bases; junction bases not matched to a gene: 11. The germline V gene has CDR1 SGHNT and CDR2 YYREEE (reference sequence). The CDR3 consists of 16 residues. The CDR3 sequence is CASSLGQGSSGTEAFF. The DNA for the CDR3 is TGTGCCAGCAGCCTTGGACAGGGGTCCTCGGGCACTGAAGCTTTCTTT.

This clone appeared many times. This chain links TRBV28 with TRBJ2-3; TRBD2 matches 8 bases. J gave up 1 base and V 6 bases, and 12 bases lay outside the gene matches. The CDR3 contains 17 residues. Germline values: CDR1 MDHEN, CDR2 SYDVKM. Written as DNA, the CDR3 is TGTGCCAGCAGGACCCCGGGACTAGTATTTGGCACAGATACGCAGTATTTT. It codes for CASRTPGLVFGTDTQYF. Full variable domain (outside the CDR3, taken from reference TRBV28 and TRBJ2-3): DVKVTQSSRYLVKRTGEKVFLECVQDMDHENMFWYRQDPGLGLRLIYFSYDVKMKEKGDIPEGYSVSREKKERFSLILESASTNQTSMYLCASRTPGLVFGTDTQYFGPGTRLTVL.

This clone has a count of ten or more. DNA for the CDR3: TGTGCCTGGAGTGTTAGGAGGAGCTCTGGAAACACCATATATTTT. The encoded protein is CAWSVRRSSGNTIYF. V is TRBV30 and J is TRBJ1-3; D is undetermined. The CDR3 runs 15 residues. With 0 bases removed from V and 0 bases from J, the gap between germline ends came to 9 bases. CDR1 is GTSNPN, CDR2 SVGIG, per germline (reference sequence).

The sample holds many counts of this clone. The J gene is TRBJ1-1, the V gene TRBV9, with D unclear. The CDR3 extends over 14 amino acids. The germline V gene has CDR1 SGDLS and CDR2 YYNGEE. The germline V and J ends were trimmed by 3 bases and 1 base, with 10 bases remaining between them. DNA for the CDR3: TGTGCCAGCAGCGGCAAGAGGGAGAACACTGAAGCTTTCTTT. It codes for CASSGKRENTEAFF.

This clone appeared many times. The chain uses TRBV29-1 and TRBJ2-7, with 10 bases that match TRBD2. The CDR3 runs 14 residues. Germline CDR1 SQVTM, CDR2 ANQGSEA. The V and J ends lost 4 bases and 0 bases, in that order; junction bases with no gene match: 3. In DNA form, the CDR3 reads TGCAGCGTTGGGAGCGGGAGGGGCTCCTACGAGCAGTACTTC. Encoded protein: CSVGSGRGSYEQYF.

This clone has a count of ten or more. This chain uses TRBV18 with TRBJ2-7; no reliable D call. Deletions cut 6 bases from V and 1 base from J, with 7 bases between. Germline CDR1 and CDR2: KGHSH and LQKENI. This CDR3 contains 12 residues. CDR3 nucleotide sequence: TGTGCCAGCTCTTCCGGGTCCTACGAGCAGTACTTC. As protein: CASSSGSYEQYF.

This clone was recorded many times. This chain uses TRBV4-1 with TRBJ1-4; 11 nucleotides align to TRBD1. Losses at the gene ends were 4 bases for V and 0 bases for J; bases not matched to a gene: 10. CDR1 and CDR2 (germline): MGHRA, YSYEKL. The CDR3 loop spans 19 amino acids. CDR3 bases: TGCGCCAGCAGCCTAGACGACGGGACAGGGGGAACAACTAATGAAAAACTGTTTTTT. Translation gives CASSLDDGTGGTTNEKLFF.

This clone was observed many times. The chain uses TRBV29-1 and TRBJ2-2; perhaps TRBD1 as D (6 bases). Trimming took off 5 bases at V and 4 bases at J, with 23 bases between the two ends. There are 17 residues in the CDR3. Per the germline V gene, CDR1 is SQVTM and CDR2 is ANQGSEA. CDR3 amino acids: CSVIMVLTGSGTGELFF. The CDR3 DNA is TGCAGCGTTATAATGGTACTCACAGGGAGCGGCACCGGGGAGCTGTTTTTT.

This clone was seen ten or more times. The chain links TRBV10-3 to TRBJ2-3; D not resolved. Trimming removed 0 bases from V and 6 bases from J, with 4 bases in between. The CDR3 covers 12 residues. Germline V CDR1 and CDR2: ENHRY, SYGVKD. CDR3 sequence (DNA): TGTGCCATCAGTGAGTCTGCGGATACGCAGTATTTT. Protein: CAISESADTQYF.

In its sample, this clone was seen many times. The CDR3: CASRVIGDTEAFF. The CDR3 nucleotides are TGTGCCAGCAGGGTGATCGGGGACACTGAAGCTTTCTTT. The chain combines TRBV6-1 with TRBJ1-1; D uncertain. The germline V and J ends were trimmed by 6 bases and 3 bases, with 11 bases remaining between them. The CDR3 spans 13 residues. The germline V gene has CDR1 MNHNS and CDR2 SASEGT.

This clone was observed many times. The chain combines TRBV5-1 with TRBJ2-7; D may be TRBD2 (5 bases). This CDR3 is 15 amino acids long. V lost 1 base and J lost 7, with 18 bases in between. Germline CDR1 and CDR2: SGHRS and YFSETQ. In DNA form, the CDR3 reads TGCGCCAGCAGCTTGCGGTCCGGGGTTTTCGGGGAGCAGTACTTC. This translates into CASSLRSGVFGEQYF.

The sample holds many counts of this clone. The chain recombines TRBV6-5 with TRBJ1-2; TRBD1 matches at 8 bases. V was pared by 6 bases and J by 8 bases, with 8 bases of the junction left unmatched. From germline, CDR1 is MNHEY and CDR2 SVGAGI. This CDR3 is 13 amino acids long. CDR3 nucleotides: TGTGCCAGCAGCCCCGGACAGGGCGGGGGCTACACCTTC. Translated: CASSPGQGGGYTF.

This clone was recorded many times. This rearrangement joins TRBV6-1 to TRBJ2-5; 7 bases fit TRBD1. This CDR3 has 12 amino acids. V lost 6 bases to trimming and J lost 5 bases; unmatched junction nucleotides: 3. From germline, CDR1 is MNHNS and CDR2 SASEGT. CDR3 in amino acids: CASRGTVETQYF. The CDR3, as DNA: TGTGCCAGCAGGGGGACAGTGGAGACCCAGTACTTC.

The table lists this clone with many counts. J is TRBJ1-3 and V is TRBV10-3; 9 nucleotides line up with TRBD1. CDR3 length equals 15 residues. Trimming at V came to 10 bases and at J to 1 base, leaving 8 bases not matched to a gene. Germline V gives CDR1 ENHRY, CDR2 SYGVKD. The CDR3 DNA reads TGTGCCACCCAGGTGGGACAGGGATCTGGAAACACCATATATTTT. Amino acids: CATQVGQGSGNTIYF.

V and J are TRBV28 and TRBJ1-6; TRBD1 might be the D (6 bases). V gave up 6 bases and J gave up 0 bases, with 18 bases separating them. The CDR3 has 18 amino acids. From germline, CDR1 is MDHEN and CDR2 SYDVKM. The DNA for the CDR3 is TGTGCCAGCAGCAGGAACCTTGGGGGGGCCTCCTATAATTCACCCCTCCACTTT. Translating gives CASSRNLGGASYNSPLHF. The full variable domain, completed using reference TRBV28 and TRBJ1-6, is DVKVTQSSRYLVKRTGEKVFLECVQDMDHENMFWYRQDPGLGLRLIYFSYDVKMKEKGDIPEGYSVSREKKERFSLILESASTNQTSMYLCASSRNLGGASYNSPLHFGNGTRLTVT.